This TCR beta chain comes out of a study of vaccination and CD4 T cells after COVID-19. Study in general: Recovered patients in the cohort numbered six men and four women, two of them Hispanic. Control cultures received a CEFX pool, an HIV-1 Nef pool, or no peptide.

Cultured CD4+ T-cell DNA underwent Oncomine TCR Beta short-read sequencing. One entry per CDR3 protein results from TCRdb running MiXCR on the PCR reads. The data show about 12,000 distinct CDR3 sequences, roughly 31% seen once. The CDR3 is made up of 15 amino acids. V dropped 6 bases and J dropped 4; count of bases not matched to a gene: 12. Germline CDR1 and CDR2: DFQATT and SNEGSKA (reference sequence). Noted treatment: roughly 10-day PBMC culture with coronavirus spike peptide pools or control peptides (ViraFEST assay). In the ViraFEST assay, peptide-pool expansion preceded TCR sequencing of expanded clonotypes. As for this clonotype: Its target is unknown.

The chain is built from TRBV20-1 and TRBJ2-4, with 7 bases identical to TRBD1. The starting material was CD4+ T cells from blood, cultured in vitro, obtained before SARS-CoV-2 vaccination. The receptor's source is a human donor who received a COVID-19 vaccine. The CDR3 coding sequence is TGCAGTGCCTCTACTACAGGGGTGGGTAAAAACATTCAGTACTTC. It encodes CSASTTGVGKNIQYF.